Presented here are 4 T cell receptor beta chains from one specimen sequenced in a study of monozygotic twins with inflammatory bowel disease. TCRdb reworked the 5' RACE reads into one entry per CDR3 protein, no DNA. The sample table sets out about 93,000 distinct CDR3 sequences. The sample comprised blood. The receptors shown here come from a human donor with ulcerative colitis or Crohn's disease, or a healthy co-twin of an affected twin (not recorded which).

V is TRBV7-9 and J is TRBJ1-5. The CDR3 is 12 residues long. Per germline, CDR1 SEHNR and CDR2 FQNEAQ (reference sequence). The chain's CDR3 is CASSLEEQPQHF.

This chain connects TRBV7-9 to TRBJ1-1. The CDR3 runs 16 residues. Germline lookup yields CDR1 SEHNR and CDR2 FQNEAQ (reference sequence). CDR3 protein: CASSLARRIMNTEAFF.

V gene TRBV10-3 combines with J gene TRBJ1-2; TCRdb lists TRBD1, though no DNA is available to test this call. The CDR3 is 16 residues long. Germline loops: CDR1 ENHRY, CDR2 SYGVKD. The CDR3 reads CATKDPNSGAQDGYTF.

The chain links TRBV5-1 to TRBJ1-1; the D gene TCRdb calls, TRBD1, cannot be checked with no DNA. CDR3 length equals 14 residues. Germline values: CDR1 SGHRS, CDR2 YFSETQ. This chain's CDR3 is CASSLGGGRTEAFF.